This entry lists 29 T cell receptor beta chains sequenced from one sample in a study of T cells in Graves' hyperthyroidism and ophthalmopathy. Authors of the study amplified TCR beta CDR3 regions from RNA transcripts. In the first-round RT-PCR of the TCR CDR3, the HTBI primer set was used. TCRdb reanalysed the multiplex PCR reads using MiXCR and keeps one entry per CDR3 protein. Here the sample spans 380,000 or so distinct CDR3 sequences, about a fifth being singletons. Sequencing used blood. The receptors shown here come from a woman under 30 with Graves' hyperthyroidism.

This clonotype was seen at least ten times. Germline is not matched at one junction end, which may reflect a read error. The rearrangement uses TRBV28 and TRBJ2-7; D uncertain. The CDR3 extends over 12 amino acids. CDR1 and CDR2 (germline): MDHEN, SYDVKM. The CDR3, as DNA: TGTGCCGGCAGAGAAAGCTCCTACGAGCAGTACTTC. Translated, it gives CAGRESSYEQYF.

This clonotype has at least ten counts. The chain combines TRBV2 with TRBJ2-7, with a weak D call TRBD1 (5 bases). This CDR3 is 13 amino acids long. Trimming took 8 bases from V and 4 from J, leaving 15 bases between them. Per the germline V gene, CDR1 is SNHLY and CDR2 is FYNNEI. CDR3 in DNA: TGTGCCAGCGGGTCTACAGGTCGGTACGAGCAGTACTTC. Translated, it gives CASGSTGRYEQYF.

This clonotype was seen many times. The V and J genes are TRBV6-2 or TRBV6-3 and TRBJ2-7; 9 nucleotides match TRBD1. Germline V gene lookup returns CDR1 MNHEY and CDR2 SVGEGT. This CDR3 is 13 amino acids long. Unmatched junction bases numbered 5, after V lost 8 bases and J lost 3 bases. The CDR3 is CASSRDRDYEQYF. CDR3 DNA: TGTGCCAGCTCACGGGACAGGGACTACGAGCAGTACTTC.

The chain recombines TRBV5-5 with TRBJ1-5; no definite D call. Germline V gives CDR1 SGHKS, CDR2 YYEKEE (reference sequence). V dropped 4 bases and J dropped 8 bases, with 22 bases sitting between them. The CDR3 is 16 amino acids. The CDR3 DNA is TGTGCCAGCAGCAATCTAACGGGTTCCCAGGAGGAGCCCCAGCATTTT. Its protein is CASSNLTGSQEEPQHF.

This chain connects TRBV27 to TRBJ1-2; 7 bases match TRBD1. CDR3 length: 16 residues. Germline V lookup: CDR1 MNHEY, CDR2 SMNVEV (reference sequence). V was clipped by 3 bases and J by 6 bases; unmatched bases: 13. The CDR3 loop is CASSFIYRGRQNGYTF. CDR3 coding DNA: TGTGCCAGCAGTTTCATTTACAGGGGACGTCAAAATGGCTACACCTTC.

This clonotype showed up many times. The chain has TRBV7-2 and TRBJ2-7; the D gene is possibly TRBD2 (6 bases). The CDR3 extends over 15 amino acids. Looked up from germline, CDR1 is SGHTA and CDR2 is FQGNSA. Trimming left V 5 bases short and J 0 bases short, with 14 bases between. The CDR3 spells CASSLRAGPSYEQYF. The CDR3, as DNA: TGTGCCAGCAGCCTTCGGGCGGGGCCCTCCTACGAGCAGTACTTC.

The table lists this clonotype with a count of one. CDR3 coding DNA: TGTGCCACCAGTGATTCCCGGCCCTTTGGGGATCAGCCCCAGCATTTT. Translating it yields CATSDSRPFGDQPQHF. This chain connects TRBV24-1 to TRBJ1-5; D is unresolved. Trimming removed 2 bases at V and 5 bases at J, with 15 bases between. The germline CDR1 and CDR2 sequences are KGHDR and SFDVKD. The CDR3 is 16 amino acids.

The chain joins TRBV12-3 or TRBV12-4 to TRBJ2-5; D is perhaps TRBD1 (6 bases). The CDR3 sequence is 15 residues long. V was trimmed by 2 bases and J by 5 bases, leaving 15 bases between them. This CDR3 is CASSLSGAQGETQYF. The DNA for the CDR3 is TGTGCCAGCAGTTTAAGTGGAGCCCAGGGGGAGACCCAGTACTTC.

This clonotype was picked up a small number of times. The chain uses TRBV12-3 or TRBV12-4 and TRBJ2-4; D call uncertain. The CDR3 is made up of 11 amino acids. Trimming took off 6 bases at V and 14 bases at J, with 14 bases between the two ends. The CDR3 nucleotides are TGTGCCAGCAGCGAATCTGAGATTAAGTACTTC. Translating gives CASSESEIKYF.

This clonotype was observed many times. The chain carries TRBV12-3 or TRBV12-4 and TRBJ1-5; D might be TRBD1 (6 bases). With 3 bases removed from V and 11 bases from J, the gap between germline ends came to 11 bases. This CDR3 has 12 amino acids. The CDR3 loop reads CASSFGTPTQHF. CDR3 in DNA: TGTGCCAGCAGTTTCGGGACACCGACCCAGCATTTT.

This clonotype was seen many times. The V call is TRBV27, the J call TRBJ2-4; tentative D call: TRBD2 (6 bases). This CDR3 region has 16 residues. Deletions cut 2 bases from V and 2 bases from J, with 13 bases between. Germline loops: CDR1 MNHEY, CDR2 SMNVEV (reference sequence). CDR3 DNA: TGTGCCAGCAGTTTAGGGTACGGACTAACCAAAAACATTCAGTACTTC. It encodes CASSLGYGLTKNIQYF.

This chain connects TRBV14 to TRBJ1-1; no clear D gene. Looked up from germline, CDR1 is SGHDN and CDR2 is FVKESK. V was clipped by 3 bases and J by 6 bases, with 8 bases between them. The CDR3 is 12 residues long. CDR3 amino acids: CASSQQFAEAFF. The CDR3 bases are TGTGCCAGCAGCCAGCAGTTCGCTGAAGCTTTCTTT.

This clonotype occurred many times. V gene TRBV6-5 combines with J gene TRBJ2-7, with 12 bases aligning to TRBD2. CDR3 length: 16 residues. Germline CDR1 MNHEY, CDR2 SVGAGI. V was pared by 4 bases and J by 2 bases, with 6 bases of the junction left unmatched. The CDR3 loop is CASSSIRTSGAYEQYF. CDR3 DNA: TGTGCCAGCAGTTCTATCAGGACTAGCGGGGCCTACGAGCAGTACTTC.

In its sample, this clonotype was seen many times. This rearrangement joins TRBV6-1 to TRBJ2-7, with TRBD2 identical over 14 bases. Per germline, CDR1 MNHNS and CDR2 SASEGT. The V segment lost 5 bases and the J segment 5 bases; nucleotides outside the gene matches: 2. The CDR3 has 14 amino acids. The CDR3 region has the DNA TGTGCCAGCAGTCCGGGACTAGCGGGGGACGAGCAGTACTTC. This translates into CASSPGLAGDEQYF.

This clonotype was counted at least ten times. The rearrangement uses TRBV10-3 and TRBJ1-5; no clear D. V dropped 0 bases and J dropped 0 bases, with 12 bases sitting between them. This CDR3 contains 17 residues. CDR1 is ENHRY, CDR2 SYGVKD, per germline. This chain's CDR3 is CAISESSGRYSNQPQHF. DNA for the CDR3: TGTGCCATCAGTGAGTCGTCAGGTCGCTATAGCAATCAGCCCCAGCATTTT.

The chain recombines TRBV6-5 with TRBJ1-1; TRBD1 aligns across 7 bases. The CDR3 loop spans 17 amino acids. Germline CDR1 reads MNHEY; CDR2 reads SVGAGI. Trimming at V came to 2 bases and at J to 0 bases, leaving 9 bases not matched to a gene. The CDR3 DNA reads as TGTGCCAGCAGTTACGTTGCAGGTCAGGGGGTGAACACTGAAGCTTTCTTT. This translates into CASSYVAGQGVNTEAFF.

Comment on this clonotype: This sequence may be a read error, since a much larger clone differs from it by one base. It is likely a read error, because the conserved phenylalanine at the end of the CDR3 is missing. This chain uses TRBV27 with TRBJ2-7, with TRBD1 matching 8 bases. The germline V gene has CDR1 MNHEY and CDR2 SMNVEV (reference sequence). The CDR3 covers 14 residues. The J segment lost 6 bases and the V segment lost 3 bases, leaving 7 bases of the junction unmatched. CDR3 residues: CASSFIQGASEQYL. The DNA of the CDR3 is TGTGCCAGCAGTTTTATCCAGGGGGCTAGCGAGCAGTACTTG.

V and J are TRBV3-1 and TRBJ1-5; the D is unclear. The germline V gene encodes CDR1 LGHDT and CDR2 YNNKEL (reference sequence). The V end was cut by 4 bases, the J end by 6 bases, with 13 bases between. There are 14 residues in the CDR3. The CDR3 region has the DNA TGTGCCAGCAGCCTATCCAGTGGGTCTCAGCCCCAGCATTTT. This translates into CASSLSSGSQPQHF. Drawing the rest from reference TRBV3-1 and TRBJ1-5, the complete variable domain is DTAVSQTPKYLVTQMGNDKSIKCEQNLGHDTMYWYKQDSKKFLKIMFSYNNKELIINETVPNRFSPKSPDKAHLNLHINSLELGDSAVYFCASSLSSGSQPQHFGDGTRLSIL.

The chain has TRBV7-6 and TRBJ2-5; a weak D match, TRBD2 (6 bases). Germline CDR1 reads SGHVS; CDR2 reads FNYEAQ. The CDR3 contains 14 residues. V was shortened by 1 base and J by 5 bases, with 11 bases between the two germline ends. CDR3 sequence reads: CASSLEVEGETQYF. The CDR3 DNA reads TGTGCCAGCAGCTTAGAGGTGGAGGGTGAGACCCAGTACTTC.

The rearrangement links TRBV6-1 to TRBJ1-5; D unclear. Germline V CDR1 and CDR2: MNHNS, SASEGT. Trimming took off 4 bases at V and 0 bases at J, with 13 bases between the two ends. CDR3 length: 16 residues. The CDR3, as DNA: TGTGCCAGCAGTGCAGGAGCTGGAGTTAGCAATCAGCCCCAGCATTTT. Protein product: CASSAGAGVSNQPQHF.

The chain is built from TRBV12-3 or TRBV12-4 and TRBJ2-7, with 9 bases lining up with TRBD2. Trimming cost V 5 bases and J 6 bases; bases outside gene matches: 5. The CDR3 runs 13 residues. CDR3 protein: CASSRLAGTEQYF. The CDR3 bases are TGTGCCAGCAGTCGTCTAGCGGGAACCGAGCAGTACTTC.

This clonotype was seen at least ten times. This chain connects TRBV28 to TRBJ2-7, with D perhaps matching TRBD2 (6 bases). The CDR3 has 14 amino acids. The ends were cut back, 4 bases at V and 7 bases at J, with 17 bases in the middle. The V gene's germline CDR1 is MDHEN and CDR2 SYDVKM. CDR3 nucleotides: TGTGCCAGCAGTTACGGTGGGCGGGGCCGGGAGCAGTACTTC. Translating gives CASSYGGRGREQYF.

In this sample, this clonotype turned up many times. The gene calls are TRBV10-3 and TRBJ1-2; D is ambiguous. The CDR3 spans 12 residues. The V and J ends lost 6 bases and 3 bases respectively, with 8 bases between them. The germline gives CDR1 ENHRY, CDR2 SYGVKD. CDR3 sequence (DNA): TGTGCCATCAGGCCGACGGACTATGGCTACACCTTC. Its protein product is CAIRPTDYGYTF.

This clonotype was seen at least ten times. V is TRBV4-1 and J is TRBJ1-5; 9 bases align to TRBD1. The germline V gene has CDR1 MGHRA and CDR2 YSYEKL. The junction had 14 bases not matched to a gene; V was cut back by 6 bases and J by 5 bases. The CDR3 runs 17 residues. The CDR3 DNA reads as TGCGCCAGCAGGGATTATCGGGGACAGGGTCCGGATCAGCCCCAGCATTTT. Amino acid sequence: CASRDYRGQGPDQPQHF.

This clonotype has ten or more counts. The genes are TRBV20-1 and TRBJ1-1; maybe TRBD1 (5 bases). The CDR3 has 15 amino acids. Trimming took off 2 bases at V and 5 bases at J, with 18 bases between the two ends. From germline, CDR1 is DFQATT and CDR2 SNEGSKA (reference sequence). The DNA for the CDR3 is TGCAGTGCTAGACCCAACTTACCCGGGGGGACTGAAGCTTTCTTT. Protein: CSARPNLPGGTEAFF.

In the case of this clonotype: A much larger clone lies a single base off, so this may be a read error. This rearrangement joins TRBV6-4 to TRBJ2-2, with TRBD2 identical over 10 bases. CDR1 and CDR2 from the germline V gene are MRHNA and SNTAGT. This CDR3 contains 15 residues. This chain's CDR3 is CASSESGGATGELCF. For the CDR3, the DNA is TGTGCCAGCAGTGAGAGCGGGGGGGCCACCGGGGAGCTGTGTTTT.

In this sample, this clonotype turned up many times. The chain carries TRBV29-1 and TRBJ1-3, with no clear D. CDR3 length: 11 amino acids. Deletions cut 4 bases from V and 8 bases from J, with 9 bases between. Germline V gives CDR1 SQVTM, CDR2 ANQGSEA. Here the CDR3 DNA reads TGCAGCGTTGGATCTGGGGACACCATATATTTT. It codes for CSVGSGDTIYF.

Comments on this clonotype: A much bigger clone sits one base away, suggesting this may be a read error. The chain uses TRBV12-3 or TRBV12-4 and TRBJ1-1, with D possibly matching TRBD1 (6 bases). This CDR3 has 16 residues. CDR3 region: CASSWGLDTGDTEACF. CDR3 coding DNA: TGTGCCAGCAGTTGGGGGCTTGATACAGGAGACACTGAAGCTTGCTTT.

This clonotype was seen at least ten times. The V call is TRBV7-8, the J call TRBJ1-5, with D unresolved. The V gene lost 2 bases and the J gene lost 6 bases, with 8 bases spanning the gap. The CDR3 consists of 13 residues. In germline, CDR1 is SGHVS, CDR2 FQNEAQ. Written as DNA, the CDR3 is TGTGCCAGCAGCTTACAAGTGGGTCAGCCCCAGCATTTT. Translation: CASSLQVGQPQHF. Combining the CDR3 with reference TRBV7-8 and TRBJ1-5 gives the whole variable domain GAGVSQSPRYKVAKRGQDVALRCDPISGHVSLFWYQQALGQGPEFLTYFQNEAQLDKSGLPSDRFFAERPEGSVSTLKIQRTQQEDSAVYLCASSLQVGQPQHFGDGTRLSIL.